This T cell receptor (beta chain) emerged from a study of T cell responses to AZD1222 COVID-19 vaccine. The study's findings and limits: Mapped onto spike, vaccine-associated CD4 TCRs spanned it and were dominant at 160-218 and 743-854.

Concerning this clone: The antigen remains unidentified.

Germline CDR1 is MNHEY and CDR2 is SVGAGI. V lost 5 bases, J lost 8 bases, and 10 bases lay in between. The CDR3 spans 12 residues. Generated by immunoSEQ multiplex PCR, the TCRdb table keeps only in-frame clones and is missing some. The repertoire holds about 94,000 clones, with more than 75% as singletons. The material sequenced was peripheral blood, taken 28 days after the second AZD1222 dose. The clonotype originates from an adult who received the AZD1222 COVID-19 vaccine. The chain is built from TRBV6-5 and TRBJ2-1; D is possibly TRBD1 (5 bases). CDR3 region: CASSPGAYEQFF. The CDR3 DNA follows: TGTGCCAGCAGTCCTGGGGCCTATGAGCAGTTCTTC.